The present T cell receptor (beta chain) was sequenced within a study of PD-1 blockade in classical Hodgkin lymphoma. Measured with immunoSEQ multiplex PCR; TCRdb has only the in-frame clones, and not every one. The sample carries 40,000 to 50,000 clones, around 75% recorded once. This CDR3 region has 15 residues. Germline CDR1 and CDR2: LNHNV and YYDKDF (reference sequence). The V and J ends lost 5 bases and 2 bases respectively, with 14 bases between them. As concerns this clone: Its specificity is not known.

Findings and caveats of the study: Repertoire difference causes, possibly disease activity or prior therapy, remain undefined. Relapsed/refractory patients reportedly had the lowest baseline TCR diversity, below newly diagnosed patients, who were below healthy donors. Patients who responded completely had about the same baseline diversity as newly diagnosed patients.

Relapse was seen in all patients after autologous stem cell transplantation, and brentuximab vedotin exposure was variable. This material consisted of peripheral blood mononuclear cells (PBMCs), taken at baseline. This chain links TRBV15 with TRBJ2-3; D call uncertain. The TCR originated in a human donor with classical Hodgkin lymphoma. The CDR3, as DNA: TGTGCCACCAGCTCGACCCGGCCCCACACAGATACGCAGTATTTT. Translation: CATSSTRPHTDTQYF.